The 13 T cell receptor beta chains below all came from one sample that was sequenced in a study of control samples from healthy donors and cancer patients (dated by TCRdb to 2020 to 2022). The receptor library was made with the immunoSEQ multiplex PCR assay. The table was pulled from immuneACCESS by TCRdb, which kept in-frame rearrangements only. Such tables lose some clones; where checked, under half of the loss comes from unresolved V genes, and the rest has no known cause. A total of 400,000 to 450,000 clones appear in this sample, around 90% of them only once. The top ten clones comprise 5.5% to 8% of the sample. The material sequenced was PBMCs. Every receptor here comes from a man aged 35 to 55 with head and neck cancer.

The chain links TRBV19 to TRBJ2-2; D is possibly TRBD2 (6 bases). The CDR3 extends over 14 amino acids. Germline V gene sequence: CDR1 LNHDA, CDR2 SQIVND (reference sequence). The ends were cut back, 9 bases at V and 1 base at J, with 12 bases in the middle. CDR3 nucleotide sequence: TGTGCCAGCTCCGGGACTGTGAACACCGGGGAGCTGTTTTTT. As protein: CASSGTVNTGELFF.

The chain employs TRBV5-1 and TRBJ2-5; the match to TRBD2 covers 12 bases. Germline V lookup: CDR1 SGHRS, CDR2 YFSETQ. This CDR3 is built from 15 residues. V shed 4 bases and J 2 bases; nucleotides not matched to a gene: 3. CDR3 protein: CASSQGLAGQETQYF. The CDR3 DNA reads as TGCGCCAGCAGCCAAGGACTAGCGGGACAAGAGACCCAGTACTTC.

V is TRBV9 and J is TRBJ2-1, with TRBD2 matching 9 bases. Germline V gene sequence: CDR1 SGDLS, CDR2 YYNGEE. The CDR3 is 18 residues long. Trimming cost V 3 bases and J 9 bases; bases outside gene matches: 19. CDR3 coding DNA: TGTGCCAGCAGCGCCCGCGGACAACCGGGACTAGCAGGGAGTGAGCAGTTCTTC. Translating gives CASSARGQPGLAGSEQFF.

The J gene is TRBJ1-6, the V gene TRBV2; no clear D gene. Germline V CDR1 and CDR2: SNHLY, FYNNEI. The germline V and J ends were trimmed by 2 bases and 6 bases, with 11 bases remaining between them. The CDR3 runs to 15 residues. CDR3 loop: CASSERLGPNSPLHF. CDR3 nucleotides: TGTGCCAGCAGTGAACGATTAGGCCCTAATTCACCCCTCCACTTT. Complete variable domain (other parts from reference TRBV2 and TRBJ1-6): EPEVTQTPSHQVTQMGQEVILRCVPISNHLYFYWYRQILGQKVEFLVSFYNNEISEKSEIFDDQFSVERPDGSNFTLKIRSTKLEDSAMYFCASSERLGPNSPLHFGNGTRLTVT.

The chain joins TRBV7-9 to TRBJ2-2, with TRBD2 identical over 7 bases. There are 15 residues in the CDR3. V trimming: 3 bases; J trimming: 2 bases; junction bases outside the gene matches: 3. CDR1 and CDR2 (germline): SEHNR, FQNEAQ (reference sequence). This chain's CDR3 is CASSFPSGNTGELFF. For the CDR3, the DNA is TGTGCCAGCAGCTTTCCTAGCGGTAACACCGGGGAGCTGTTTTTT.

A single count supports this clone. The chain recombines TRBV6-6 with TRBJ2-7; TRBD1 matches 7 bases. This CDR3 spans 14 amino acids. Germline-derived CDR1 and CDR2 are MNHNY and SVGAGI (reference sequence). J lost 0 bases, V lost 5 bases, and 4 bases had no gene match. CDR3 nucleotide sequence: TGTGCCAGCAGTCAGGACAGGAGCTCCTACGAGCAGTACTTC. Amino acids: CASSQDRSSYEQYF.

This clone was recorded only once. The genes are TRBV12-5 and TRBJ2-3, with D perhaps matching TRBD1 (6 bases). The CDR3 is made up of 15 amino acids. The V gene's germline CDR1 is LGHNT and CDR2 FRNRAP. The V gene lost 1 base and the J gene lost 3 bases, with 11 bases spanning the gap. The CDR3 nucleotides read TGTGCTAGTGGTTTGGGGCAGGGGATTACAGATACGCAGTATTTT. Translating gives CASGLGQGITDTQYF.

The chain has TRBV9 and TRBJ2-5; D may be TRBD2 (5 bases). With 2 bases removed from V and 1 base from J, the gap between germline ends came to 12 bases. The CDR3 is 15 residues long. Per the germline V gene, CDR1 is SGDLS and CDR2 is YYNGEE. The CDR3 loop is CASSVRTGIQETQYF. The DNA of the CDR3 is TGTGCCAGCAGCGTCCGAACGGGGATCCAAGAGACCCAGTACTTC.

The chain combines TRBV5-5 with TRBJ2-1, with D maybe TRBD1 (6 bases). CDR3 length: 15 residues. V lost 0 bases and J lost 8, with 15 bases in between. Germline loops: CDR1 SGHKS, CDR2 YYEKEE (reference sequence). CDR3 nucleotide sequence: TGTGCCAGCAGCTTGGGGCTATTACAGGGCGATGAGCAGTTCTTC. The encoded protein is CASSLGLLQGDEQFF.

V and J are TRBV9 and TRBJ1-6; D uncertain. V dropped 0 bases and J dropped 7 bases, with 8 bases sitting between them. The CDR3 is 14 amino acids. Germline V lookup: CDR1 SGDLS, CDR2 YYNGEE. CDR3: CASSVGSINSPLHF. CDR3 nucleotide sequence: TGTGCCAGCAGCGTAGGGTCTATCAATTCACCCCTCCACTTT. The full variable domain, its missing parts supplied by reference TRBV9 and TRBJ1-6, is DSGVTQTPKHLITATGQRVTLRCSPRSGDLSVYWYQQSLDQGLQFLIQYYNGEERAKGNILERFSAQQFPDLHSELNLSSLELGDSALYFCASSVGSINSPLHFGNGTRLTVT.

The chain is built from TRBV15 and TRBJ1-2; a possible D gene is TRBD1 (5 bases). The CDR3 totals 16 residues. Germline assignment: CDR1 LNHNV and CDR2 YYDKDF (reference sequence). V was trimmed by 3 bases and J by 2 bases, leaving 16 bases between them. The CDR3 sequence: CATSRGEGARNYGYTF. CDR3 nucleotide sequence: TGTGCCACCAGCAGGGGGGAAGGGGCGAGGAACTATGGCTACACCTTC.

The chain is built from TRBV27 and TRBJ2-7; D is uncertain. V was shortened by 8 bases and J by 0 bases, with 17 bases between the two germline ends. CDR1 is MNHEY and CDR2 is SMNVEV in the germline V gene (reference sequence). CDR3 length equals 15 residues. As DNA, the CDR3 is TGTGCCAGCCGACCCGAGCCGGGCTACTCCTACGAGCAGTACTTC. This encodes CASRPEPGYSYEQYF.

This chain joins TRBV9 and TRBJ2-7, with 9 nucleotides matching TRBD1. Looked up from germline, CDR1 is SGDLS and CDR2 is YYNGEE. V gave up 4 bases and J gave up 3 bases; unmatched junction bases: 11. The CDR3 spans 16 residues. The chain's CDR3 is CASSLRGWDRVYEQYF. The CDR3 coding sequence is TGTGCCAGCAGCCTGAGGGGCTGGGACAGGGTCTACGAGCAGTACTTC.